The 14 T cell receptor beta chains below come from one sample, sequenced in a study of T cell changes during pregnancy in multiple sclerosis. TCRdb keeps only in-frame clones here, not all; method: immunoSEQ multiplex PCR. This sample carries around 49,000 clones, nearly 90% of them seen once, and the ten largest clones take approximately 5%. Sequencing used peripheral blood, obtained after pregnancy. These receptors were collected from a female donor in good health, enrolled as a control in a pregnancy study.

The DNA of the CDR3 is TGTGCCAGCAGCCCCCGACTGAGCTCCTATAATTCACCCCTCCACTTT. Residues: CASSPRLSSYNSPLHF. The rearrangement uses TRBV9 and TRBJ1-6; no clear D gene. The CDR3 is 16 amino acids. Germline V gene lookup returns CDR1 SGDLS and CDR2 YYNGEE. The V end lost 4 bases, the J end lost 0 bases, and 11 bases lay between the germline ends. The whole variable domain, filled in from reference TRBV9 and TRBJ1-6, reads DSGVTQTPKHLITATGQRVTLRCSPRSGDLSVYWYQQSLDQGLQFLIQYYNGEERAKGNILERFSAQQFPDLHSELNLSSLELGDSALYFCASSPRLSSYNSPLHFGNGTRLTVT.

The chain employs TRBV5-1 and TRBJ2-7; TRBD2 is a possible D gene (5 bases). The V end lost 2 bases, the J end lost 4 bases, and 13 bases lay between the germline ends. This CDR3 comprises 14 residues. Germline CDR1 is SGHRS and CDR2 is YFSETQ. In DNA form, the CDR3 reads TGCGCCAGCAGCTTCAAGGGAGTATCTTACGAGCAGTACTTC. This encodes CASSFKGVSYEQYF.

The CDR3 bases are TGTGCCAGCAGTGACGGAGAAGGCCACTATGGCTACACCTTC. This sequence encodes CASSDGEGHYGYTF. This rearrangement joins TRBV6-4 to TRBJ1-2, with D unclear. The CDR3 consists of 14 residues. Trimming left V 2 bases short and J 3 bases short, with 10 bases between. CDR1 is MRHNA and CDR2 is SNTAGT in the germline V gene.

The J gene is TRBJ2-5, the V gene TRBV7-2; possibly TRBD2 for D (7 bases). The CDR3 has 17 amino acids. The germline gives CDR1 SGHTA, CDR2 FQGNSA. The V end was cut by 5 bases, the J end by 1 base, with 20 bases between. The CDR3 bases are TGTGCCAGCAGCCTCGCGCTAGGGGGGGCTCTCCAAGAGACCCAGTACTTC. This encodes CASSLALGGALQETQYF.

The chain joins TRBV5-1 to TRBJ2-1; the match to TRBD1 covers 9 bases. The length of the CDR3 is 15 residues. The ends lost 4 bases at V and 2 bases at J; junction bases unmatched: 4. Germline lookup yields CDR1 SGHRS and CDR2 YFSETQ. DNA of the CDR3: TGCGCCAGCAGCCGGGGGACAGGGACCTACAATGAGCAGTTCTTC. It codes for CASSRGTGTYNEQFF.

The chain combines TRBV9 with TRBJ2-5, with TRBD2 matching over 9 bases. CDR3 length: 14 residues. V was pared by 4 bases and J by 7 bases, with 8 bases of the junction left unmatched. Per the germline V gene, CDR1 is SGDLS and CDR2 is YYNGEE. CDR3 residues: CASSRSGRSGTQYF. CDR3 nucleotide sequence: TGTGCCAGCAGCCGTAGCGGGAGATCTGGGACCCAGTACTTC. Full variable domain (rest looked up from reference TRBV9 and TRBJ2-5): DSGVTQTPKHLITATGQRVTLRCSPRSGDLSVYWYQQSLDQGLQFLIQYYNGEERAKGNILERFSAQQFPDLHSELNLSSLELGDSALYFCASSRSGRSGTQYFGPGTRLLVL.

This chain joins TRBV18 and TRBJ2-5, with D possibly being TRBD1 (6 bases). This CDR3 region has 14 residues. The germline V and J ends were trimmed by 2 bases and 3 bases, with 10 bases remaining between them. From germline, CDR1 is KGHSH and CDR2 LQKENI. The CDR3 nucleotides are TGTGCCAGCTCACCAGGCAGGGGTAAAGAGACCCAGTACTTC. Amino acids: CASSPGRGKETQYF.

This chain connects TRBV2 to TRBJ2-3, with a possible D match to TRBD2 (5 bases). The ends were cut back, 2 bases at V and 2 bases at J, with 11 bases in the middle. There are 15 residues in the CDR3. Germline values: CDR1 SNHLY, CDR2 FYNNEI. The CDR3 sequence: CASSERGQFTDTQYF. The CDR3 bases are TGTGCCAGCAGTGAACGGGGTCAGTTCACAGATACGCAGTATTTT.

V gene TRBV7-9 combines with J gene TRBJ2-7, with D tentatively TRBD1 (5 bases). The CDR3 is 15 amino acids. V was pared by 1 base and J by 4 bases, with 14 bases between. In germline, CDR1 is SEHNR, CDR2 FQNEAQ (reference sequence). CDR3 DNA: TGTGCCAGCAGCTTAGTTGAAGGGGCGCAATACGAGCAGTACTTC. It codes for CASSLVEGAQYEQYF.

This chain joins TRBV9 and TRBJ2-2; 8 bases line up with TRBD2. CDR1 is SGDLS, CDR2 YYNGEE, per germline. This CDR3 has 15 residues. Trimming at V came to 1 base and at J to 2 bases, leaving 1 base not matched to a gene. The CDR3 DNA reads as TGTGCCAGCAGCGTAACTAGCGGAAACACCGGGGAGCTGTTTTTT. Protein sequence: CASSVTSGNTGELFF.

Only one count was recorded for this clone. The chain uses TRBV7-9 and TRBJ1-4; a possible D gene is TRBD1 (5 bases). Germline V gives CDR1 SEHNR, CDR2 FQNEAQ (reference sequence). This CDR3 is built from 14 residues. V was trimmed by 3 bases and J by 4 bases, leaving 9 bases between them. Here the CDR3 reads CASSFGGGNEKLFF. CDR3 sequence (DNA): TGTGCCAGCAGCTTTGGGGGGGGTAATGAAAAACTGTTTTTT. Drawing the rest from reference TRBV7-9 and TRBJ1-4, the complete variable domain is DTGVSQNPRHKITKRGQNVTFRCDPISEHNRLYWYRQTLGQGPEFLTYFQNEAQLEKSRLLSDRFSAERPKGSFSTLEIQRTEQGDSAMYLCASSFGGGNEKLFFGSGTQLSVL.

This chain connects TRBV6-6 to TRBJ2-5; 12 positions match TRBD1. Germline-derived CDR1 and CDR2 are MNHNY and SVGAGI (reference sequence). V shed 8 bases and J 4 bases; nucleotides not matched to a gene: 11. This CDR3 contains 16 residues. The CDR3 bases are TGTGCCAGCGACCCGGGACAGGGGGCCCCTGGAGAGACCCAGTACTTC. This translates into CASDPGQGAPGETQYF.

CDR3 nucleotides: TGTGCCAGCAGCGTAAACGGGGGGCCGGGGAATGAGCAGTTCTTC. Residues: CASSVNGGPGNEQFF. The chain carries TRBV5-4 and TRBJ2-1, with D possibly matching TRBD2 (7 bases). The ends were cut back, 4 bases at V and 7 bases at J, with 18 bases in the middle. The CDR3 extends over 15 amino acids. Germline loops: CDR1 SGHNT, CDR2 YYREEE (reference sequence).

This clone was seen only once. The chain uses TRBV4-2 and TRBJ2-5, with unresolved D. V lost 0 bases to trimming and J lost 10 bases, with 6 bases between them. There are 11 residues in the CDR3. Germline V gene lookup returns CDR1 LGHNA and CDR2 YNFKEQ. For the CDR3, the DNA is TGTGCCAGCAGCCAAGATGCGGTCCAGTACTTC. This codes for CASSQDAVQYF.